A single sample is the source of the 17 T cell receptor beta chains below, sequenced in a study of CXCR3-negative and CXCR3-positive naive CD8 T cells. Antigen specificity for these receptors is unknown. Whole-study results and caveats: The TRB CDR3s that CXCR3-positive naive cells carried were more hydrophobic than those of CXCR3-negative naive cells.

UMI-labeled 5' RACE TRB cDNA libraries were prepared from the cells. TCRdb reanalyzed the 5' RACE reads, giving one entry per CDR3 protein sequence and no DNA. The sample's table shows roughly 100,000 distinct CDR3 sequences. Sample: naive CXCR3+ CD8+ T cells from blood. Subset: CD45RO-CCR7+CD27+CD95- naive CD8+ T cells expressing CXCR3 (TNR3+). Receptors were obtained from a human donor in good health. Some clones in this sample may be carry-over from other donors' samples.

This chain joins TRBV28 and TRBJ2-1; TCRdb indicates TRBD2, and absent DNA this call remains unverified. Germline V gives CDR1 MDHEN, CDR2 SYDVKM. This CDR3 region has 14 residues. The CDR3: CASSLEGWDNEQFF.

V is TRBV30 and J is TRBJ2-7; TCRdb indicates TRBD2, and absent DNA this call remains unverified. Per germline, CDR1 GTSNPN and CDR2 SVGIG (reference sequence). The CDR3 spans 14 residues. This chain's CDR3 is CAWSKGQEPYEQYF.

V is TRBV6-5 and J is TRBJ1-2. The CDR3 extends over 14 amino acids. From germline, CDR1 is MNHEY and CDR2 SVGAGI. The CDR3 loop reads CASSYSSGNYGYTF.

The rearrangement joins TRBV24-1 to TRBJ2-2; TCRdb calls TRBD1, which cannot be checked without DNA. This CDR3 has 17 amino acids. The germline gives CDR1 KGHDR, CDR2 SFDVKD. The CDR3 region is CATSDSRRGINTGELFF.

The chain joins TRBV4-1 to TRBJ2-1; TCRdb's D call, TRBD1, is unchecked because there is no DNA. This CDR3 spans 13 amino acids. Germline assignment: CDR1 MGHRA and CDR2 YSYEKL. The CDR3 loop is CASSQFLGDEQFF.

The chain employs TRBV11-2 and TRBJ2-5; TCRdb outputs TRBD2, but without DNA this stays unchecked. CDR3 length: 19 residues. The V gene's germline CDR1 is SGHAT and CDR2 FQNNGV. CDR3 sequence: CASSLVYSSGGGTKETQYF.

The chain couples TRBV29-1 to TRBJ2-1. The germline V gene has CDR1 SQVTM and CDR2 ANQGSEA. The CDR3 covers 14 residues. This chain's CDR3 is CSVEDGSEYNEQFF.

The chain recombines TRBV20-1 with TRBJ1-3. CDR3 length: 16 residues. The germline CDR1 and CDR2 sequences are DFQATT and SNEGSKA (reference sequence). CDR3 region: CSARDERGFSGNTIYF.

The rearrangement joins TRBV19 to TRBJ2-7; the D call of TRBD1 rests on TCRdb alone, since no DNA is present to check it. The CDR3 has 13 amino acids. Germline values: CDR1 LNHDA, CDR2 SQIVND (reference sequence). The CDR3 region is CASSSGGNYEQYF.

This rearrangement joins TRBV28 to TRBJ2-7; TCRdb proposes TRBD1, but this gene call is untestable without DNA. Germline V gene lookup returns CDR1 MDHEN and CDR2 SYDVKM. The CDR3 spans 15 residues. CDR3: CASSLLTGPLYEQYF.

The chain has TRBV29-1 and TRBJ1-5. The germline V gene encodes CDR1 SQVTM and CDR2 ANQGSEA. The CDR3 is 14 residues long. The CDR3 is CSVGEGGGNQPQHF.

The chain links TRBV11-2 to TRBJ2-1; TCRdb's D gene call, TRBD2, goes unchecked for lack of DNA. CDR3 length: 14 amino acids. Germline CDR1 SGHAT, CDR2 FQNNGV. The CDR3 region is CASSLGLANNEQFF. The entire variable domain, with the rest obtained from reference TRBV11-2 and TRBJ2-1, is as follows: EAGVAQSPRYKIIEKRQSVAFWCNPISGHATLYWYQQILGQGPKLLIQFQNNGVVDDSQLPKDRFSAERLKGVDSTLKIQPAKLEDSAVYLCASSLGLANNEQFFGPGTRLTVL.

The chain carries TRBV29-1 and TRBJ2-3; TCRdb reports TRBD2, a call that lacks DNA to check it against. This CDR3 is 14 amino acids long. The V gene's germline CDR1 is SQVTM and CDR2 ANQGSEA. The CDR3 region is CSVGTSGETDTQYF.

The chain has TRBV28 and TRBJ2-7; the TRBD2 assignment by TCRdb is unverifiable without DNA. Germline V gives CDR1 MDHEN, CDR2 SYDVKM. This CDR3 has 14 residues. CDR3 sequence: CASKTRLALGEQYF.

The chain employs TRBV11-2 and TRBJ1-1. Germline V gene data show CDR1 as SGHAT and CDR2 as FQNNGV. The CDR3 extends over 13 amino acids. This CDR3 is CASSLLSFAEAFF.

This chain links TRBV12-3 or TRBV12-4 with TRBJ2-1; no DNA is available, so the TRBD1 call from TCRdb remains unchecked. The CDR3 consists of 11 residues. The CDR3 here is CASRQGGEQFF.

V is TRBV3-1 and J is TRBJ2-7. CDR1 is LGHDT, CDR2 YNNKEL, per germline (reference sequence). This CDR3 comprises 15 residues. The CDR3 loop reads CASSQEFTGLYEQYF.